One T cell receptor beta chain is described in this entry. The target antigen is unknown. Sequence at one end of the junction differs from germline and may be a read error. Pooled in the analysis were second doses at about 4 or about 12 weeks. The CDR3 length is 8 residues. The germline V gene encodes CDR1 SQVTM and CDR2 ANQGSEA. Using immunoSEQ multiplex PCR, the repertoire was profiled, and TCRdb retains in-frame clones only, with some absent. The sample holds 150,000 or so clones; roughly nine tenths are singletons and the top ten take around 3.8%. The sample is drawn from a study of T cell responses to AZD1222 COVID-19 vaccine. Findings and caveats of the study: A mostly white British donor set with more females was recruited, and clonal diversity was possibly underestimated. Regions 160-218 and 743-854 held dominance among vaccine-associated CD4 TCRs, which spanned spike. Repertoire collection took place solely once the T cell response had peaked.

V is TRBV29-1 and J is TRBJ2-1; D remains unclear. The sequence derives from an adult who received the AZD1222 COVID-19 vaccine. The sample in question was peripheral blood, obtained 28 days after the second AZD1222 dose. The CDR3 DNA sequence: TGCAGCGTAGCCTCCCGCGTCTTC. Translating gives CSVASRVF.